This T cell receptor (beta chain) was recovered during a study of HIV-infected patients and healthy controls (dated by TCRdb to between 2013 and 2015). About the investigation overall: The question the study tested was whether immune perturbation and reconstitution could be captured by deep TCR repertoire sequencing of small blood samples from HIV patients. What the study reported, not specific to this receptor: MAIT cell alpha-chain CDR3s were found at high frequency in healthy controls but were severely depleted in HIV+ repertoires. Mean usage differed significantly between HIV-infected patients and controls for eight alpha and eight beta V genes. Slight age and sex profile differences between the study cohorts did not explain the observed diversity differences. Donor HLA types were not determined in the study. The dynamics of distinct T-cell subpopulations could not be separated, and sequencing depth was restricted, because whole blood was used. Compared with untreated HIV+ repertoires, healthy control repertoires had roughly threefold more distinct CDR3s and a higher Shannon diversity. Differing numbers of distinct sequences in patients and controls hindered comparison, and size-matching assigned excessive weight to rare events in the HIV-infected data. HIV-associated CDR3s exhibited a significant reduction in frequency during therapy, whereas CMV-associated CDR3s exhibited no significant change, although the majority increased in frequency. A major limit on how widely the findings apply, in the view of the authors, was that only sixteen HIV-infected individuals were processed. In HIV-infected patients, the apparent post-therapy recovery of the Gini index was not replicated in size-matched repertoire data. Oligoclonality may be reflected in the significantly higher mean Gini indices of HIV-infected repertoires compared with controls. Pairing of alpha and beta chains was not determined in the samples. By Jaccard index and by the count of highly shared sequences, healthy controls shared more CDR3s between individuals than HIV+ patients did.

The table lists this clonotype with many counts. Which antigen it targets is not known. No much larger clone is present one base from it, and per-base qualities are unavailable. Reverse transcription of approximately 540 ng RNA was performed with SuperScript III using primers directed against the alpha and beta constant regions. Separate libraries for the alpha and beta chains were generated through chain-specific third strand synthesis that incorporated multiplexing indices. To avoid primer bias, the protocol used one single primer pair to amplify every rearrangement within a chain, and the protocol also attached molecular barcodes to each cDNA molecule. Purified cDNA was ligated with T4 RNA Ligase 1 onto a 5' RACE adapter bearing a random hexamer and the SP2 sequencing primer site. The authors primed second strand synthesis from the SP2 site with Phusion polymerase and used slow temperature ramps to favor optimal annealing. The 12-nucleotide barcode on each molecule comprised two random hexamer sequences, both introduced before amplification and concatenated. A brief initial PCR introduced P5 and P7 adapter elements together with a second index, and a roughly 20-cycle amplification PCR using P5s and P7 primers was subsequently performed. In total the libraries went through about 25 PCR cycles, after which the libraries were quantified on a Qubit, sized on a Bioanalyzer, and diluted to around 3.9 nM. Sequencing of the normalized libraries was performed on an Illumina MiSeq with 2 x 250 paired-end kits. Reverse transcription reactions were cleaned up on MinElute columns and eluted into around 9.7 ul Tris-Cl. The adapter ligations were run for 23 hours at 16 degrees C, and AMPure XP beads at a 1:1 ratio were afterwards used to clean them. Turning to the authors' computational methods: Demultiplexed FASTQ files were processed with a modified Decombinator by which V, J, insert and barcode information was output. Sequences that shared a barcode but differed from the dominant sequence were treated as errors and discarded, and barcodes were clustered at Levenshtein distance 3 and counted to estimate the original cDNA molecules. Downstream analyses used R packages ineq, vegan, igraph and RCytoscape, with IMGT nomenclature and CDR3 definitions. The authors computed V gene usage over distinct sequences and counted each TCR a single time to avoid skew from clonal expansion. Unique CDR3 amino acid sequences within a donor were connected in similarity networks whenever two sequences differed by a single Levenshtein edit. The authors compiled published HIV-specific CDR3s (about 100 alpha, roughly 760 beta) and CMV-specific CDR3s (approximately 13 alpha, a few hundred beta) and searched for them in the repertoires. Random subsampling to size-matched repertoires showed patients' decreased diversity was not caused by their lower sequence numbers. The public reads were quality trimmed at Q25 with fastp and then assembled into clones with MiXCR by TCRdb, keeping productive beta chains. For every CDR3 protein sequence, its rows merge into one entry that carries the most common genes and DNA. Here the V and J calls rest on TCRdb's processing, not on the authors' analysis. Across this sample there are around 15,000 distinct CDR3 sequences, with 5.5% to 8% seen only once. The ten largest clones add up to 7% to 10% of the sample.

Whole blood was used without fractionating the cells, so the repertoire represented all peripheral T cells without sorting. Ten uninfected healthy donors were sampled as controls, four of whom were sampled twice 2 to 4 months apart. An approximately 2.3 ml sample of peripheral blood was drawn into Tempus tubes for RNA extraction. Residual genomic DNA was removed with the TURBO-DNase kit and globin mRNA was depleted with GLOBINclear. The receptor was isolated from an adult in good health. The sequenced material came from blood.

The CDR3 sequence is CASSTTGWGNQPQHF. The base sequence is TGTGCCAGCAGTACGACAGGGTGGGGGAATCAGCCCCAGCATTTT. The chain is made from TRBV27 and TRBJ1-5, with 7 bases in between that match TRBD1. The germline V gene (reference sequence) specifies MNHEY as CDR1 and SMNVEV as CDR2. From V the trimming removes 5 bases and from J it removes 4 bases, while the gene matches leave 8 bases of the junction unaccounted for. From cysteine to phenylalanine, the CDR3 is 15 amino acids long. The CDR3 DNA has 45 bases and is translated from base 1.